This T cell receptor (beta chain) emerged from a study of T cells in Graves' hyperthyroidism and ophthalmopathy. This clonotype has ten or more counts. Germline assignment: CDR1 KGHSH and CDR2 LQKENI. V shed 0 bases and J shed 1 base, with 9 bases lying between them. The CDR3 loop spans 15 amino acids. The TCR beta CDR3 regions underwent amplification using RNA transcripts as the source. First-round RT-PCR targeting the TCR CDR3 was performed with the HTBI primer set. TCRdb re-derived calls from the multiplex PCR reads in MiXCR, one entry per CDR3 protein. The profile covers about 740,000 distinct CDR3 sequences, with around 15% appearing a single time and 10% taken by the ten largest.

V is TRBV18 and J is TRBJ1-1; D ambiguous. The clonotype was recovered from a woman in her late teens or twenties with Graves' hyperthyroidism. Sequenced sample: blood. The CDR3 spells CASSPPNSGNTEAFF. DNA of the CDR3: TGTGCCAGCTCACCACCGAATTCAGGGAACACTGAAGCTTTCTTT.